Included here is one T cell receptor beta chain sequence, with context. Naive CD8 cells were CD45RO-negative, positively selected for CCR7, excluding terminally differentiated effector memory CD45RA+ cells. Repertoires were generated with immunoSEQ multiplex PCR, while TCRdb's copy carries only in-frame clones and drops some. The sample lists approximately 1.9 million clones, 80% to 95% occurring once. These data originate in a study of shared clonotypes between healthy human individuals. Germline CDR1 reads SEHNR; CDR2 reads FQNEAQ (reference sequence). The V gene lost 1 base and the J gene lost 11 bases, with 14 bases spanning the gap. The CDR3 extends over 13 amino acids.

The source is a man aged 18 to 30 in good health. Some clones in this sample may be carry-over from other donors' samples. The V and J genes are TRBV7-9 and TRBJ1-1; weak D call: TRBD1 (5 bases). What was sequenced was naive CD8+ T cells from PBMCs. The CDR3 sequence is CASSLEPPREAFF. For the CDR3, the DNA is TGTGCCAGCAGCTTAGAACCCCCCAGGGAGGCTTTCTTT.